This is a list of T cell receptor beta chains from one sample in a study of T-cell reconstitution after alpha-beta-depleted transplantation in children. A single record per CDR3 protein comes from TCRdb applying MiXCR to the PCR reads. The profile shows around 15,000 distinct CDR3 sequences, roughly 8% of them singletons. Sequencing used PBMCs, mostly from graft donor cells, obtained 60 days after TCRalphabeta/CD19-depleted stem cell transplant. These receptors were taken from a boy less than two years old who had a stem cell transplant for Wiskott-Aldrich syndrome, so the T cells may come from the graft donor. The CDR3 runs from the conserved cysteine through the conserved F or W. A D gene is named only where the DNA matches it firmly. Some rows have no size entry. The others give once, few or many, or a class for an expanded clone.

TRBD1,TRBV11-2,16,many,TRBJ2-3,CASRDGQGAIDDTQYF,TGTGCCAGCAGAGATGGACAGGGGGCTATTGACGATACGCAGTATTTT
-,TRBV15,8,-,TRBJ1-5,CSNQPQHF,TGTAGCAATCAGCCCCAGCATTTT
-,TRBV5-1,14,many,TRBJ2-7,CASSLDATSYEQYF,TGCGCCAGCAGCTTGGATGCAACCTCCTACGAGCAGTACTTC
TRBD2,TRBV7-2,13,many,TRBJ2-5,CASSSGLAETQYF,TGTGCCAGCAGCTCGGGACTAGCGGAGACCCAGTACTTC
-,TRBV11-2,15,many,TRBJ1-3,CASSLVDRTGNTIYF,TGTGCCAGCAGCTTAGTCGACAGGACTGGAAACACCATATATTTT
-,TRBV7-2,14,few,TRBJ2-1,CASSPETEINEQFF,TGTGCCAGCAGCCCCGAAACGGAGATAAATGAGCAGTTCTTC
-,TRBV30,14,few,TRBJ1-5,CAWSGWGYNQPQHF,TGTGCCTGGAGTGGATGGGGTTACAATCAGCCCCAGCATTTT
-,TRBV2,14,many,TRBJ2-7,CASSEGHSTYEQYF,TGTGCCAGCAGTGAGGGACACAGCACCTACGAGCAGTACTTC
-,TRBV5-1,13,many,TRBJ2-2,CASSEQGFGELFF,TGCGCCAGCAGCGAACAGGGTTTCGGGGAGCTGTTTTTT
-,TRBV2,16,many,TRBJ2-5,CASELGVMVAKETQYF,TGTGCCAGCGAACTCGGGGTCATGGTGGCAAAAGAGACCCAGTACTTC
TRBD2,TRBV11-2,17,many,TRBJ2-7,CASSFGLAGDPYYEQYF,TGTGCCAGCAGCTTCGGCTTAGCGGGAGACCCCTACTACGAGCAGTACTTC
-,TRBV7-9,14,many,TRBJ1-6,CASSIDSLYSPLHF,TGTGCCAGCAGTATAGACAGTCTGTATTCACCCCTCCACTTT
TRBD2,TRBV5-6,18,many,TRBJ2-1,CASSSYTAGTSTLNEQFF,TGTGCCAGCAGCTCCTACACTGCCGGGACTAGCACCTTGAATGAGCAGTTCTTC
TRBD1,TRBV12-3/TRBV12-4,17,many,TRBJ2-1,CASSFLFGGQQYNEQFF,TGTGCCAGCAGTTTCCTCTTTGGGGGACAGCAATACAATGAGCAGTTCTTC
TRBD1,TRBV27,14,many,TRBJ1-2,CASSSPIDREGYTF,TGTGCCAGCAGTTCTCCGATAGACAGGGAAGGCTACACCTTC
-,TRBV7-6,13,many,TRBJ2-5,CASSPALGETQYF,TGTGCCAGCAGCCCGGCGCTTGGAGAGACCCAGTACTTC
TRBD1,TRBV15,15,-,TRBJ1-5,CATSSPGQGFQPQHF,TGTGCCACCAGCAGTCCGGGACAGGGTTTTCAGCCCCAGCATTTT
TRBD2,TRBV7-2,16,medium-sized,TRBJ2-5,CASSLDWVSGRKTQYF,TGTGCCAGCAGCTTAGATTGGGTTAGCGGGAGAAAGACCCAGTACTTC
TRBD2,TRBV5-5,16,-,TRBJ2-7,CASSLRGGMGSYEQYF,TGTGCCAGCAGCCTTCGGGGGGGGATGGGGTCCTACGAGCAGTACTTC
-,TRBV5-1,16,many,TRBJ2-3,CASSLAPREVTDTQYF,TGCGCCAGCAGCTTGGCCCCTAGGGAGGTCACAGATACGCAGTATTTT
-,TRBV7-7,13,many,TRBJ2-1,CASSPETSTRQFF,TGTGCCAGCAGCCCAGAAACTTCCACGCGGCAGTTCTTC
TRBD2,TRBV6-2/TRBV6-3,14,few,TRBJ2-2,CASSPELATGELFF,TGTGCCAGCAGCCCAGAACTAGCGACCGGGGAGCTGTTTTTT
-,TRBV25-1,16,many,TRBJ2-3,CASSDWTSETPDTQYF,TGTGCCAGCAGTGATTGGACTTCAGAGACCCCAGATACGCAGTATTTT
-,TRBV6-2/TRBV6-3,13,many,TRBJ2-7,CASSREESYEQYF,TGTGCCAGCAGTCGGGAAGAGTCCTACGAGCAGTACTTC
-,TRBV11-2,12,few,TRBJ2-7,CASSLGAGEQYF,TGTGCCAGCAGCTTAGGGGCAGGCGAGCAGTACTTC
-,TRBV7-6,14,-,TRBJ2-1,CASSSRRGGGEQFF,TGTGCCAGCAGCTCGCGTAGGGGGGGAGGTGAGCAGTTCTTC
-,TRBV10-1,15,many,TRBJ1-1,CASSPSGWTNTEAFF,TGCGCCAGCAGCCCCTCGGGGTGGACGAACACTGAAGCTTTCTTT
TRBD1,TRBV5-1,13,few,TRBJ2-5,CASTRTGGETQYF,TGCGCCAGCACCCGGACAGGGGGAGAGACCCAGTACTTC
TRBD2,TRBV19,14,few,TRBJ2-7,CASSLAGVSYEQYF,TGTGCCAGTTCACTAGCGGGAGTCTCCTACGAGCAGTACTTC
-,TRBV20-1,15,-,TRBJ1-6,CSARAGDIRGSPLHF,TGCAGTGCTAGAGCAGGGGACATTCGAGGTTCACCCCTCCACTTT
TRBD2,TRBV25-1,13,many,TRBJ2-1,CATSGGTYNEQFF,TGTGCCACTTCGGGAGGAACCTACAATGAGCAGTTCTTC